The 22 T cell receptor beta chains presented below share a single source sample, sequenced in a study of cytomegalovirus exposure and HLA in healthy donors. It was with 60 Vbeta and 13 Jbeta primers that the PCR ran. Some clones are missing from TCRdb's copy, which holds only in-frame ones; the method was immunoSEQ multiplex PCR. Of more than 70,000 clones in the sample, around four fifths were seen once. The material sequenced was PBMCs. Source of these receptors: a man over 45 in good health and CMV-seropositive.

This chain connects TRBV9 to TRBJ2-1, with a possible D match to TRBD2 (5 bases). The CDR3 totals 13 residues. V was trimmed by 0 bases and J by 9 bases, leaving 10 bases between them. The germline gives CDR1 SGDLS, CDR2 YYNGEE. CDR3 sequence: CASSVVRAGEQFF. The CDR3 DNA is TGTGCCAGCAGCGTAGTTAGGGCGGGTGAGCAGTTCTTC.

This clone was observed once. The CDR3 sequence is CASSLDGGGYYEQYF. The CDR3, as DNA: TGTGCCAGCAGCTTAGACGGGGGGGGGTACTACGAGCAGTACTTC. The chain recombines TRBV11-2 with TRBJ2-7; 8 nucleotides match TRBD2. This CDR3 has 15 residues. The germline V gene encodes CDR1 SGHAT and CDR2 FQNNGV. Germline trimming cut 0 bases from V and 3 bases from J; bases unmatched to any gene: 4.

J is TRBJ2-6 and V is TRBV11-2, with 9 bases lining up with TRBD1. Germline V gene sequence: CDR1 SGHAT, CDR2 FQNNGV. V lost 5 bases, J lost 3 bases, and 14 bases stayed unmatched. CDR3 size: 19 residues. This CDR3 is CASSPFGDRVFRGANVLTF. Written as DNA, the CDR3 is TGTGCCAGCAGCCCTTTCGGGGACAGGGTTTTTCGTGGGGCCAACGTCCTGACTTTC. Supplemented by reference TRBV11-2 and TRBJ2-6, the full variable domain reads EAGVAQSPRYKIIEKRQSVAFWCNPISGHATLYWYQQILGQGPKLLIQFQNNGVVDDSQLPKDRFSAERLKGVDSTLKIQPAKLEDSAVYLCASSPFGDRVFRGANVLTFGAGSRLTVL.

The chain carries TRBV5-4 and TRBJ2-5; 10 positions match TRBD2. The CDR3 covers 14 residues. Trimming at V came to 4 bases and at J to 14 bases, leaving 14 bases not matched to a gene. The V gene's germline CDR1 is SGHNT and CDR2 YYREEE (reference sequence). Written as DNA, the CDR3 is TGTGCCAGCAGCCTAGCGGGAGAGGGGGTCGGTAGCTACTTC. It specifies CASSLAGEGVGSYF.

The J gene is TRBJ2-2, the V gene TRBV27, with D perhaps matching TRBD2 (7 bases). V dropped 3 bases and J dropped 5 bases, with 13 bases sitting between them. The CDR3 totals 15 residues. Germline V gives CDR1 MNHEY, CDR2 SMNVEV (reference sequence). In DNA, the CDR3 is TGTGCCAGCAGTTTGAACAGGGAGGGGACCGGGGAGCTGTTTTTT. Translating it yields CASSLNREGTGELFF.

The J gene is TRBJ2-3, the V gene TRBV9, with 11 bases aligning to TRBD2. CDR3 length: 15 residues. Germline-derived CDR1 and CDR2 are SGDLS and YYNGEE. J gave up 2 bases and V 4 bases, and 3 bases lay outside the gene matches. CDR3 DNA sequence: TGTGCCAGCAGCCTTAGCGGGAGGGACACAGATACGCAGTATTTT. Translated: CASSLSGRDTDTQYF.

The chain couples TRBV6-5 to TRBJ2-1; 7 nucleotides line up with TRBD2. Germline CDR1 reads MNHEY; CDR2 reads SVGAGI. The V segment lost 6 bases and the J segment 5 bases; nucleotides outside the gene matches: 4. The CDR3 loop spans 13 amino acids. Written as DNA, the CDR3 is TGTGCCAGCAGCAACGGGAGGAACAATGAGCAGTTCTTC. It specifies CASSNGRNNEQFF.

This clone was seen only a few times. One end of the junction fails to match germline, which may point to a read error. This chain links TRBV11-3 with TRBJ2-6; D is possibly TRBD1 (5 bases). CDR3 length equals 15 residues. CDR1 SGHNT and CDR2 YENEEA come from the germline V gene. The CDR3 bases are TGTGCCAGCAGCTTGTGGGAATCTGGGGCCAACGGCCTGACTTTC. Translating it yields CASSLWESGANGLTF. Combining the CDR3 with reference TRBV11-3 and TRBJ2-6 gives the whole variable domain EAGVVQSPRYKIIEKKQPVAFWCNPISGHNTLYWYLQNLGQGPELLIRYENEEAVDDSQLPKDRFSAERLKGVDSTLKIQPAELGDSAVYLCASSLWESGANGLTFGAGSRLTVL.

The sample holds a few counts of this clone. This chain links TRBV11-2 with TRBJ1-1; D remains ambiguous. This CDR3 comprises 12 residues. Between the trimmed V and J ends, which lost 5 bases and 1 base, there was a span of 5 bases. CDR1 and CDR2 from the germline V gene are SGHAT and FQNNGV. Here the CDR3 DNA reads TGTGCCAGCAGCCCTACGAACACTGAAGCTTTCTTT. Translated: CASSPTNTEAFF.

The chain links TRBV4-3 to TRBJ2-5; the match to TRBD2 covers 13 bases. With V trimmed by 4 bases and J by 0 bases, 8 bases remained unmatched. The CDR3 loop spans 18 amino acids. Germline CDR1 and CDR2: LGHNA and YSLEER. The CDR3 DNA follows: TGCGCCAGCAGCCCGGGACTAGCGGGAAGTCAGGACCAAGAGACCCAGTACTTC. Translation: CASSPGLAGSQDQETQYF.

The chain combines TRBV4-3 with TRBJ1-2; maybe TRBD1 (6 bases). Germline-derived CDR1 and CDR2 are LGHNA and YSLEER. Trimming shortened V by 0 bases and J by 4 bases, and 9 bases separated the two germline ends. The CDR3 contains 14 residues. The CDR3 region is CASSQDGTSYGYTF. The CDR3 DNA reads TGCGCCAGCAGCCAAGATGGGACAAGCTATGGCTACACCTTC.

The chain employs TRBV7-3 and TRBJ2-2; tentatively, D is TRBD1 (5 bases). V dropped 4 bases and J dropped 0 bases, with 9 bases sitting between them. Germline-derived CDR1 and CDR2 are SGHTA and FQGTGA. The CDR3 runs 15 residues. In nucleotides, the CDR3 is TGTGCCAGCAGCTCCCAGGGATCGAACACCGGGGAGCTGTTTTTT. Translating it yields CASSSQGSNTGELFF.

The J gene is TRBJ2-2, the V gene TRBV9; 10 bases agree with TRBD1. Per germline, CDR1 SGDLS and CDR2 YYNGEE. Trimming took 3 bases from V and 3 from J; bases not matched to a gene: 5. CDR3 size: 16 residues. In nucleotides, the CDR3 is TGTGCCAGCAGCGGACAGGGGGCGCTTGACACCGGGGAGCTGTTTTTT. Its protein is CASSGQGALDTGELFF. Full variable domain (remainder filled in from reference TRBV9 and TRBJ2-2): DSGVTQTPKHLITATGQRVTLRCSPRSGDLSVYWYQQSLDQGLQFLIQYYNGEERAKGNILERFSAQQFPDLHSELNLSSLELGDSALYFCASSGQGALDTGELFFGEGSRLTVL.

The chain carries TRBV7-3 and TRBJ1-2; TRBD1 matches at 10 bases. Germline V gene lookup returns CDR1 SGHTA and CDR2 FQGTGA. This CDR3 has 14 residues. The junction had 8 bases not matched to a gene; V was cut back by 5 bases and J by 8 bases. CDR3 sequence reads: CASSPTGTGVGYTF. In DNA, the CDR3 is TGTGCCAGCAGCCCCACCGGGACAGGGGTCGGCTACACCTTC.

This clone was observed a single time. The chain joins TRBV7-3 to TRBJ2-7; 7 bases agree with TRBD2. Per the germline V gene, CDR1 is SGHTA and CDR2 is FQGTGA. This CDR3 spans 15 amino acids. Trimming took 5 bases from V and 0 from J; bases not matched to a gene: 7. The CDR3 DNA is TGTGCCAGCAGCCTCCTAGCGGCAACCTCCTACGAGCAGTACTTC. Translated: CASSLLAATSYEQYF.

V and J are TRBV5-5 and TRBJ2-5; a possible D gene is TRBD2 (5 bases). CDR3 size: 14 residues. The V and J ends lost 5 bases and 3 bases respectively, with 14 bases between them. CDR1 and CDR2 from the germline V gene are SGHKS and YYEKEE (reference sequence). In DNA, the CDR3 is TGTGCCAGCAGTACTCCCCCCGGGGAAGAGACCCAGTACTTC. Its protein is CASSTPPGEETQYF.

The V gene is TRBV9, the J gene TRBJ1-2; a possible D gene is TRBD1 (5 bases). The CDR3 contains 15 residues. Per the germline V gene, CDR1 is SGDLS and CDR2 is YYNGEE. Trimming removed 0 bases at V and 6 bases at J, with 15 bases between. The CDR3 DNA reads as TGTGCCAGCAGCGTAGCTACCGGGGGGAACAATGGCTACACCTTC. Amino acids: CASSVATGGNNGYTF.

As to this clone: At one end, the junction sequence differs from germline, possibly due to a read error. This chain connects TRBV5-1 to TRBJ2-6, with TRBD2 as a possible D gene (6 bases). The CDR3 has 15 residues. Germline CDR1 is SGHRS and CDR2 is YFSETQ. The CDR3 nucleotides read TGCGCCAGCAGTATAGAGGGGACTGGGGCCAACGGCCTGACTTTC. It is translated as CASSIEGTGANGLTF.

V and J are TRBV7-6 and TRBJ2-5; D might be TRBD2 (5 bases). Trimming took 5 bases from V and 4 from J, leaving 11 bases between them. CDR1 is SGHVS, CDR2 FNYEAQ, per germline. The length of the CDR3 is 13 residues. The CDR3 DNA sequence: TGTGCCAGCAGCCGGCTCCGGGGAGAGACCCAGTACTTC. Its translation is CASSRLRGETQYF.

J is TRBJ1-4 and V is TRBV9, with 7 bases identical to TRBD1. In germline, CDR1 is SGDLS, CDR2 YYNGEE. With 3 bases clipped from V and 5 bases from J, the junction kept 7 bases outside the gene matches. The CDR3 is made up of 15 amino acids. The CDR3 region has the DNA TGTGCCAGCAGCGAGGGGGCAGGGGGGAATGAAAAACTGTTTTTT. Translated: CASSEGAGGNEKLFF.

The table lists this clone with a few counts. CDR3 sequence (DNA): TGTGCCAGCAGCCAAGAGACAGGGGGCATCTATCAGCCCCAGCATTTT. Amino acids: CASSQETGGIYQPQHF. The chain couples TRBV4-2 to TRBJ1-5; 10 nucleotides agree with TRBD1. The CDR3 is made up of 16 amino acids. Germline CDR1 is LGHNA and CDR2 is YNFKEQ. V shed 0 bases and J 5 bases; nucleotides not matched to a gene: 4.

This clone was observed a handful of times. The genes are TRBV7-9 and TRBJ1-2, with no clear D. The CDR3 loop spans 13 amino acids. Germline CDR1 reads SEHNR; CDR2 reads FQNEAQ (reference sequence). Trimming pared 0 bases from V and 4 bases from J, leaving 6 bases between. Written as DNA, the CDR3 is TGTGCCAGCAGCTTAGCCGCCGGCTATGGCTACACCTTC. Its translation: CASSLAAGYGYTF.